These T cell receptor beta chains were read from a single sample in a study of T-cell reconstitution after alpha-beta-depleted transplantation in children. TCRdb itself ran the PCR reads through MiXCR, one entry per CDR3 protein. The repertoire consists of about 510,000 distinct CDR3 sequences, with roughly 11% occurring once and the leading ten covering 13% to 15%. The input for sequencing was PBMCs, mostly from graft donor cells, taken 180 days after TCRalphabeta/CD19-depleted stem cell transplant. All receptors derive from a female patient aged 2 to 10 who had a stem cell transplant for aplastic anemia, so the T cells may come from the graft donor. Each CDR3 is given with its conserved first and last residue. The D gene is left open where the match is weak. Clone size is shown for a subset of rows, as once, few, many or a class of expanded clone.

CDR3aa: CASSLRQIIKETQYF
CDR3nt: TGTGCCAGCAGTTTGCGTCAAATCATCAAAGAGACCCAGTACTTC
j_gene: TRBJ2-5
d_gene: .
len: 15
v_gene: TRBV28
abundance: .

CDR3aa: CASSHFQGGWEQYF
CDR3nt: TGTGCCAGCAGCCATTTCCAGGGGGGTTGGGAGCAGTACTTC
j_gene: TRBJ2-7
d_gene: .
len: 14
v_gene: TRBV14
abundance: once

CDR3aa: CSVPSPGIGSKGGTQYF
CDR3nt: TGCAGCGTCCCATCGCCCGGAATTGGGTCCAAAGGGGGTACGCAGTATTTT
j_gene: TRBJ2-3
d_gene: .
len: 17
v_gene: TRBV29-1
abundance: .

CDR3aa: CASSLAGRLTVEAFF
CDR3nt: TGTGCCAGCAGTTTAGCGGGGAGATTGACCGTTGAAGCTTTCTTT
j_gene: TRBJ1-1
d_gene: .
len: 15
v_gene: TRBV12-3/TRBV12-4
abundance: few

CDR3aa: CSSCQASDEKLFF
CDR3nt: TGCAGCAGTTGCCAGGCGTCCGATGAAAAACTGTTTTTT
j_gene: TRBJ1-4
d_gene: .
len: 13
v_gene: TRBV29-1
abundance: few

CDR3aa: CATSKRVGESYNDQFF
CDR3nt: TGTGCCACCAGCAAGAGGGTTGGAGAATCCTACAATGACCAGTTCTTC
j_gene: TRBJ2-1
d_gene: .
len: 16
v_gene: TRBV21-1
abundance: .

CDR3aa: CAISESLGQLYGYTF
CDR3nt: TGTGCCATCAGTGAGTCATTGGGCCAGCTCTATGGCTACACCTTC
j_gene: TRBJ1-2
d_gene: .
len: 15
v_gene: TRBV10-3
abundance: many

CDR3aa: CASSLSGGAYEQYF
CDR3nt: TGTGCCAGCAGTTTATCAGGGGGCGCCTACGAGCAGTACTTC
j_gene: TRBJ2-7
d_gene: TRBD1
len: 14
v_gene: TRBV28
abundance: many

CDR3aa: CSVRQGGQETQYF
CDR3nt: TGCAGCGTCCGACAGGGAGGGCAAGAGACCCAGTACTTC
j_gene: TRBJ2-5
d_gene: .
len: 13
v_gene: TRBV29-1
abundance: .

CDR3aa: CATSDFLFVNHCTDTQYF
CDR3nt: TGTGCCACCAGTGATTTTTTGTTCGTCAATCACTGCACAGATACGCAGTATTTT
j_gene: TRBJ2-3
d_gene: .
len: 18
v_gene: TRBV24-1
abundance: .

CDR3aa: CASSLRGPGRTDTQYF
CDR3nt: TGTGCCAGCAGCCTAAGGGGGCCAGGGAGAACAGATACGCAGTATTTT
j_gene: TRBJ2-3
d_gene: TRBD1
len: 16
v_gene: TRBV7-3
abundance: .

CDR3aa: CASRPGQGAFNEQFF
CDR3nt: TGTGCCAGCAGACCAGGACAGGGGGCTTTCAATGAGCAGTTCTTC
j_gene: TRBJ2-1
d_gene: TRBD1
len: 15
v_gene: TRBV6-1
abundance: .

CDR3aa: CASSQGHSNTGELFF
CDR3nt: TGTGCCAGCAGCCAAGGACACTCGAACACCGGGGAGCTGTTTTTT
j_gene: TRBJ2-2
d_gene: .
len: 15
v_gene: TRBV3-1
abundance: many

CDR3aa: CATSGPNTGELFF
CDR3nt: TGTGCCACCAGTGGGCCGAACACCGGGGAGCTGTTTTTT
j_gene: TRBJ2-2
d_gene: .
len: 13
v_gene: TRBV24-1
abundance: .

CDR3aa: CASSSTGPGELFF
CDR3nt: TGTGCCAGCAGCTCGACAGGGCCCGGGGAGCTGTTTTTT
j_gene: TRBJ2-2
d_gene: TRBD1
len: 13
v_gene: TRBV7-9
abundance: few

CDR3aa: CASSLDGRSTDTQYF
CDR3nt: TGTGCCAGCAGCTTAGACGGGAGGAGCACAGATACGCAGTATTTT
j_gene: TRBJ2-3
d_gene: TRBD2
len: 15
v_gene: TRBV7-2
abundance: few

CDR3aa: CASSEARMAQPNEKLFF
CDR3nt: TGTGCCAGCAGTGAAGCGAGGATGGCGCAACCCAATGAAAAACTGTTTTTT
j_gene: TRBJ1-4
d_gene: .
len: 17
v_gene: TRBV6-1
abundance: many

CDR3aa: CASSLRHYNQPQHF
CDR3nt: TGTGCCAGCAGTTTAAGACACTACAATCAGCCCCAGCATTTT
j_gene: TRBJ1-5
d_gene: .
len: 14
v_gene: TRBV12-3/TRBV12-4
abundance: few

CDR3aa: CASRRGGAIGEQYF
CDR3nt: TGTGCCAGCAGAAGAGGGGGGGCCATCGGCGAGCAGTACTTC
j_gene: TRBJ2-7
d_gene: .
len: 14
v_gene: TRBV6-2/TRBV6-3
abundance: .

CDR3aa: CSGDSKYTEAFF
CDR3nt: TGCAGCGGGGACAGTAAGTACACTGAAGCTTTCTTT
j_gene: TRBJ1-1
d_gene: TRBD1
len: 12
v_gene: TRBV29-1
abundance: .

CDR3aa: CASSLDPLRYTEAFF
CDR3nt: TGTGCCAGCAGTTTGGACCCCCTCAGATACACTGAAGCTTTCTTT
j_gene: TRBJ1-1
d_gene: .
len: 15
v_gene: TRBV27
abundance: few

CDR3aa: CSARDLRHARKSSYNEQFF
CDR3nt: TGCAGTGCTAGAGATCTCCGACACGCTAGAAAGAGCTCCTACAATGAGCAGTTCTTC
j_gene: TRBJ2-1
d_gene: .
len: 19
v_gene: TRBV20-1
abundance: few

CDR3aa: CAIRRVSPREGPFEEQYF
CDR3nt: TGTGCCATCAGGCGGGTGTCTCCGAGGGAGGGCCCTTTCGAGGAGCAGTACTTC
j_gene: TRBJ2-7
d_gene: TRBD2
len: 18
v_gene: TRBV10-3
abundance: .

CDR3aa: CASSYPDATDTQYF
CDR3nt: TGTGCCAGCAGTTACCCGGACGCCACAGATACGCAGTATTTT
j_gene: TRBJ2-3
d_gene: .
len: 14
v_gene: TRBV6-2/TRBV6-3
abundance: few

CDR3aa: CASSPWTFFTGELFF
CDR3nt: TGTGCCAGCAGTCCATGGACATTTTTCACCGGGGAGCTGTTTTTT
j_gene: TRBJ2-2
d_gene: .
len: 15
v_gene: TRBV6-2/TRBV6-3
abundance: .

CDR3aa: CASSLGAATTPYEQYF
CDR3nt: TGCGCCAGCAGCTTGGGGGCAGCGACTACTCCCTACGAGCAGTACTTC
j_gene: TRBJ2-7
d_gene: .
len: 16
v_gene: TRBV5-1
abundance: many

CDR3aa: CASSPGATSGRTYTDTQYF
CDR3nt: TGCGCCAGCAGCCCGGGAGCGACTAGCGGGAGGACCTACACAGATACGCAGTATTTT
j_gene: TRBJ2-3
d_gene: TRBD2
len: 19
v_gene: TRBV5-1
abundance: many

CDR3aa: CASSRDRGYQTEAFF
CDR3nt: TGTGCCAGCAGCAGGGACAGGGGATATCAGACTGAAGCTTTCTTT
j_gene: TRBJ1-1
d_gene: TRBD1
len: 15
v_gene: TRBV6-2/TRBV6-3
abundance: many

CDR3aa: CSVKVVVVSTDTQYF
CDR3nt: TGCAGCGTTAAAGTTGTGGTTGTGAGCACAGATACGCAGTATTTT
j_gene: TRBJ2-3
d_gene: .
len: 15
v_gene: TRBV29-1
abundance: many

CDR3aa: CASTKLSTSGITGELFF
CDR3nt: TGTGCCAGCACAAAATTAAGTACTAGCGGTATCACCGGGGAGCTGTTTTTT
j_gene: TRBJ2-2
d_gene: TRBD2
len: 17
v_gene: TRBV2
abundance: .

CDR3aa: CASSLSYNQPQHF
CDR3nt: TGTGCCAGCAGTTTATCGTACAATCAGCCCCAGCATTTT
j_gene: TRBJ1-5
d_gene: .
len: 13
v_gene: TRBV27
abundance: few

CDR3aa: CSVRKPSVRSSYNEQFF
CDR3nt: TGCAGCGTGCGAAAACCTTCTGTCAGAAGCTCCTACAATGAGCAGTTCTTC
j_gene: TRBJ2-1
d_gene: .
len: 17
v_gene: TRBV29-1
abundance: few

CDR3aa: CASSPRRTGGEQYF
CDR3nt: TGTGCCAGCAGTCCTCGGAGGACAGGGGGCGAGCAGTACTTC
j_gene: TRBJ2-7
d_gene: TRBD1
len: 14
v_gene: TRBV27
abundance: .